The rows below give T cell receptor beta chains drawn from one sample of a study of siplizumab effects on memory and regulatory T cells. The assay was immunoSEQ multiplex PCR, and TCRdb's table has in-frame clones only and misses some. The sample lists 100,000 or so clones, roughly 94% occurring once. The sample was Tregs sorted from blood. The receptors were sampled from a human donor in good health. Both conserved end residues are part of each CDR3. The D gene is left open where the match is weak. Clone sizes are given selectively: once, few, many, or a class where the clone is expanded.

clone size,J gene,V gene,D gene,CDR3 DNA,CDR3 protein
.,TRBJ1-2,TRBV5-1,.,TGCGCCAGCAGCTCCTCGGTTCACTATGGCTACACCTTC,CASSSSVHYGYTF
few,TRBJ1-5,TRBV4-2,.,TGTGCCAGCAGCCAAGTTGTGGGGGGCGATCAGCCCCAGCATTTT,CASSQVVGGDQPQHF
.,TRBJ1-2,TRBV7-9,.,TGTGCCAGCGGGCGGAACTATGGCTACACCTTC,CASGRNYGYTF
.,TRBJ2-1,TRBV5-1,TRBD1,TGCGCCAGCAGCTTAACAGGGGTTTGGAACAATGAGCAGTTCTTC,CASSLTGVWNNEQFF
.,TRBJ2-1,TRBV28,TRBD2,TGTGCCAGCAGTTTAAGTGGACTAGCGGGAGGATTATGGTTCGGGAATGAGCAGTTCTTC,CASSLSGLAGGLWFGNEQFF
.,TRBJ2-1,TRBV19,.,TGTGCCAGTAAAACCGTGATGAGTGAGCAGTTCTTC,CASKTVMSEQFF
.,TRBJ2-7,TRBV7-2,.,TGTGCCAGCAGCCTGACTGCGGGCGCGTACTACGAGCAGTACTTC,CASSLTAGAYYEQYF
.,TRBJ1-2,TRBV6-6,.,TGTGCCAGCACCCCCTCCGGCAGCGCTAACTATGGCTACACCTTC,CASTPSGSANYGYTF
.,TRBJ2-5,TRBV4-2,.,TGTGCCAGCAGCCAAGACGGTGGATTGAGAGAGACCCAGTACTTC,CASSQDGGLRETQYF
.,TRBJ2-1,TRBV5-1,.,TGCGCCAGCAGCGACCTCCGGGGGTCGGGGAATGAGCAGTTCTTC,CASSDLRGSGNEQFF
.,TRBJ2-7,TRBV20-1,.,TGCAGTTCCGGGCTCAGCGGTGGTCGGTACTTC,CSSGLSGGRYF
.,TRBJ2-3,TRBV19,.,TGTGCCAGTAGCTCGGCTGAGGGGTATTTAAGCACAGATACGCAGTATTTT,CASSSAEGYLSTDTQYF
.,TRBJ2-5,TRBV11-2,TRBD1,TGTGCCAGCAGCGGACAACAGGGGGCGCCCCTGGTTCGGGAGACCCAGTACTTC,CASSGQQGAPLVRETQYF
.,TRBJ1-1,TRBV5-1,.,TGCGCCAGCAGGACGGAGCCTTCAACAGGGACTGAAGCTTTCTTT,CASRTEPSTGTEAFF
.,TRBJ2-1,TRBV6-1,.,TGTGCCAGCATCCGGGGGAGTTTTAGGTCGGATGAGCAGTTCTTC,CASIRGSFRSDEQFF
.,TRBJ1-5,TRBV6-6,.,TGTGCCAGCAGTCCCCCGGTTGGAGGAAATCAGCCCCAGCATTTT,CASSPPVGGNQPQHF
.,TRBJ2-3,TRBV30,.,TGTGCCTGGAGTTCGAATAGAGGCACAGATACGCAGTATTTT,CAWSSNRGTDTQYF
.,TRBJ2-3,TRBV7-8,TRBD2,TGTGCCAGCAGCTTTTCGCGTAGCGGGTCTAGCACAGATACGCAGTATTTT,CASSFSRSGSSTDTQYF
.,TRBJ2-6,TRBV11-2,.,TGTGCCAGCAGCTTAGTTGTCCTCTCTGGGGCCAACGTCCTGACTTTC,CASSLVVLSGANVLTF
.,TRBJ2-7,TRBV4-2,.,TGTGCCAGCAGCCAAGATCTTGCTTATGACTATACAAGAAACTACGAGCAGTACTTC,CASSQDLAYDYTRNYEQYF
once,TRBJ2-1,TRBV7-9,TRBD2,TGTGCCAGCAGCAGGGCTAGCGGGAGTCTCGATGAGCAGTTCTTC,CASSRASGSLDEQFF
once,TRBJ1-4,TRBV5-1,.,TGCGCCAGCCAAATTACAGGGCCACCTAATGAAAAACTGTTTTTT,CASQITGPPNEKLFF
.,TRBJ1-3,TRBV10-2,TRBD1,TGCGCCAGCAGTGACGGACAGGGTGTCTTCTCTGGAAACACCATATATTTT,CASSDGQGVFSGNTIYF
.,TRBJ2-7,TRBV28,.,TGTGCCAGCAGCCGGACAGCTGCCTACGAGCAGTACTTC,CASSRTAAYEQYF
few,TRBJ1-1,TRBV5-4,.,TGTGCCAGCAGCTTCGGTCCTGAGGGGCTCACTGAAGCTTTCTTT,CASSFGPEGLTEAFF
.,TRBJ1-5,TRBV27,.,TGTGCCAGCAGAAGCCCCGGCGGTCAGCCCCAGCATTTT,CASRSPGGQPQHF
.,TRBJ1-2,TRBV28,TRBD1,TGTGCCAGCAGTGAGGGACAGCGCCATAACTATGGCTACACCTTC,CASSEGQRHNYGYTF
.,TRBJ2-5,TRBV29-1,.,TGCAGCGGGGGGGCGGAGGAGACCCAGTACTTC,CSGGAEETQYF
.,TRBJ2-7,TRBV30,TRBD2,TGTGCCTGCATTTCACGTCGGGGGAGGGTACCTTTCTACGAGCAGTACTTC,CACISRRGRVPFYEQYF
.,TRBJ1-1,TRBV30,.,TGTGCCTGGAAGTTTGGGCAGACCACTGAAGCTTTCTTT,CAWKFGQTTEAFF
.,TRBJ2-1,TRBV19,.,TGTGCCAGTAGTATAAGGGCAAATGAGCAGTTCTTC,CASSIRANEQFF
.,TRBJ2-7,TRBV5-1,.,TGCGCCAGCAGCATCTTAACAGGGTCCTACGAGCAGTACTTC,CASSILTGSYEQYF
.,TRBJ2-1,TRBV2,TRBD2,TGTGCCAGCAGACTAGCGGGCCTCTCCTACAATGAGCAGTTCTTC,CASRLAGLSYNEQFF
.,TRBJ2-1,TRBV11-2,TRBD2,TGTGCCAGCACTAGCGGAACCCTCAATGAGCAGTTCTTC,CASTSGTLNEQFF